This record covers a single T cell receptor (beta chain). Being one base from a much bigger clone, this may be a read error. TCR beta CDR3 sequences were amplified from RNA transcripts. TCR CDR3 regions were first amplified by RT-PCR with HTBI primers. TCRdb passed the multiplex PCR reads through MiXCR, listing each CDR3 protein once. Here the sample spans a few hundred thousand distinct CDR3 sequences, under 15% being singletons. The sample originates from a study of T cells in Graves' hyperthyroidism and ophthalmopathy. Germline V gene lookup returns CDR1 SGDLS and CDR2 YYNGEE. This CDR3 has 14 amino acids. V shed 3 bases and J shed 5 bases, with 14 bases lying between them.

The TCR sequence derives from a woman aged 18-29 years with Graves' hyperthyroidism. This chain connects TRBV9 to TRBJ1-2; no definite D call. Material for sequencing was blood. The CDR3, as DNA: TGTGCCAGCAGCGAGGCCGGAGCGGAGTATGGCTACACCTTC. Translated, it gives CASSEAGAEYGYTF.